In this sample, the clone carrying this T cell receptor (beta chain) turned up many times. The target antigen is unknown. This record belongs to a study of identical twins. Study-level findings and limits: High-abundance cord blood beta clonotypes had fewer insertions; memory repertoires showed none. Zero-insertion analyses could be partly confounded by invariant MAIT and iNKT cells.

This CDR3 contains 15 residues. Germline CDR1 and CDR2: MNHEY and SVGEGT. Trimming removed 6 bases from V and 7 bases from J, with 19 bases in between. From the 5' RACE reads, TCRdb called clonotypes with MiXCR, one entry per CDR3 protein. Of approximately 500,000 distinct CDR3 sequences in the sample, approximately 25% were seen once. This sample also belongs to another study, concerning T cells expressing NK-cell markers. In that study: A few of the donors also had these clonotypes leading their CD3+CD56-NKG2C+ fraction. HCMV specificity of the expanded NKG2C+ T cell clones was not established.

This chain joins TRBV6-2 or TRBV6-3 and TRBJ1-5, with D possibly matching TRBD1 (6 bases). The sample taken for sequencing was CD4+ T cells sorted from blood. This receptor was obtained from a woman aged 18-29 years in good health. The CDR3 DNA follows: TGTGCCAGCAGCCGAGGGGGAGGGGAAAACCAGCCCCAGCATTTT. Protein product: CASSRGGGENQPQHF.